One and the same sample provided the 9 T cell receptor beta chains below, sequenced in a study of blood T cell repertoires in COVID-19. Sequencing used immunoSEQ multiplex PCR; TCRdb keeps in-frame clones, though not all of them. Here the sample spans about 400,000 clones, approximately 87% being singletons. Material: PBMCs or T cells enriched from blood (not recorded which). These TCRs come from a man aged 40-50 years in a cohort exposed to, infected with or recovered from COVID-19 (not recorded which).

V is TRBV7-3 and J is TRBJ1-1, with TRBD1 matching 7 bases. The V and J ends lost 5 bases and 5 bases, in that order; junction bases with no gene match: 8. CDR3 length: 14 amino acids. CDR1 and CDR2 from the germline V gene are SGHTA and FQGTGA. In DNA, the CDR3 is TGTGCCAGCAGCCGGACAGGAGGAAGGACTGAAGCTTTCTTT. Protein sequence: CASSRTGGRTEAFF.

V usage is TRBV5-1 and J usage is TRBJ1-1; 7 nucleotides agree with TRBD1. J lost 0 bases, V lost 4 bases, and 6 bases had no gene match. CDR1 and CDR2 from the germline V gene are SGHRS and YFSETQ. The length of the CDR3 is 15 residues. CDR3 loop: CASSRQTGLNTEAFF. The CDR3 nucleotides are TGCGCCAGCAGCCGACAGACAGGGTTGAACACTGAAGCTTTCTTT.

This clone was detected a few times. V usage is TRBV2 and J usage is TRBJ1-3; a weak D match, TRBD1 (5 bases). The CDR3 has 14 residues. The V end was cut by 5 bases, the J end by 0 bases, with 8 bases between. CDR1 is SNHLY, CDR2 FYNNEI, per germline. This CDR3 reads CASSRQSSGNTIYF. The CDR3 DNA reads TGTGCCAGCAGTCGACAGTCCTCTGGAAACACCATATATTTT.

The chain couples TRBV6-1 to TRBJ1-6; 11 bases agree with TRBD1. With 4 bases clipped from V and 6 bases from J, the junction kept 5 bases outside the gene matches. The CDR3 spans 16 residues. Per the germline V gene, CDR1 is MNHNS and CDR2 is SASEGT. CDR3 coding DNA: TGTGCCAGCAGTGGAGGACAGGGGGCTCGTAATTCACCCCTCCACTTT. The encoded protein is CASSGGQGARNSPLHF.

The chain carries TRBV5-4 and TRBJ2-7, with D tentatively TRBD2 (6 bases). The germline CDR1 and CDR2 sequences are SGHNT and YYREEE (reference sequence). There are 14 residues in the CDR3. Trimming took off 0 bases at V and 0 bases at J, with 7 bases between the two ends. Here the CDR3 reads CASSLDGSSYEQYF. The CDR3 DNA is TGTGCCAGCAGCTTGGACGGGAGCTCCTACGAGCAGTACTTC.

This rearrangement joins TRBV7-2 to TRBJ1-5; no definite D call. V lost 1 base to trimming and J lost 8 bases, with 12 bases between them. From germline, CDR1 is SGHTA and CDR2 FQGNSA. This CDR3 is built from 14 residues. CDR3 coding DNA: TGTGCCAGCAGCTTAGTCGGAGGAGGAGAGCCCCAGCATTTT. Translating it yields CASSLVGGGEPQHF.

The chain links TRBV5-8 to TRBJ1-3; 8 positions match TRBD1. The V segment lost 4 bases and the J segment 4 bases; nucleotides outside the gene matches: 4. The CDR3 has 14 residues. Germline V gene sequence: CDR1 SGHTS, CDR2 YDEGEE. The CDR3 sequence: CASSRRDRGNTIYF. The CDR3 DNA reads as TGTGCCAGCAGCCGCCGGGACAGGGGAAACACCATATATTTT. The full variable domain, with the rest looked up from reference TRBV5-8 and TRBJ1-3, is EAGVTQSPTHLIKTRGQQATLRCSPISGHTSVYWYQQALGLGLQFLLWYDEGEERNRGNFPPRFSGRQFPNYSSELNVNALELEDSALYLCASSRRDRGNTIYFGEGSWLTVV.

The CDR3 DNA reads TGTGCCAGCAGCCGCCGGGGTGAGCAGTACTTC. This translates into CASSRRGEQYF. The chain combines TRBV27 with TRBJ2-7; TRBD2 is a possible D gene (5 bases). With 6 bases removed from V and 7 bases from J, the gap between germline ends came to 10 bases. CDR3 length equals 11 residues. The germline V gene encodes CDR1 MNHEY and CDR2 SMNVEV (reference sequence).

The chain employs TRBV18 and TRBJ2-3, with D possibly TRBD1 on 6 matching bases. The germline V gene has CDR1 KGHSH and CDR2 LQKENI. The CDR3 sequence is 15 residues long. Trimming stripped 5 bases from V and 1 base from J, with 13 bases between. The CDR3 DNA sequence: TGTGCCAGCTCAGATACAGGGATGGGCACAGATACGCAGTATTTT. Translated, it gives CASSDTGMGTDTQYF.